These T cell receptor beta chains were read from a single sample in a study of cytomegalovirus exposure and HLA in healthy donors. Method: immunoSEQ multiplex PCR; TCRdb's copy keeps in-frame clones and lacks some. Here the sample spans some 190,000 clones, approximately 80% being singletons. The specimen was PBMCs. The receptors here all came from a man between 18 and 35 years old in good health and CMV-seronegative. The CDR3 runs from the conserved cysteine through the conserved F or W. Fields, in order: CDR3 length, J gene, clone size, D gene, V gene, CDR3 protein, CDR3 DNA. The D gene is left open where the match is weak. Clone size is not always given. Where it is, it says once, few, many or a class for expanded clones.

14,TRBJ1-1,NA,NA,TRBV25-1,CASSETGPGTEAFF,TGTGCCAGCAGTGAAACAGGGCCGGGCACTGAAGCTTTCTTT
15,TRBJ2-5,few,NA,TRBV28,CASSYYRGGQETQYF,TGTGCCAGCAGCTACTATCGAGGGGGTCAAGAGACCCAGTACTTC
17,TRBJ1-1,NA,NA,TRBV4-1,CASSQTPGRASNTEAFF,TGCGCCAGCAGCCAAACCCCCGGGAGGGCATCCAACACTGAAGCTTTCTTT
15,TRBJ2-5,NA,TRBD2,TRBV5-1,CASSRGAGGDETQYF,TGCGCCAGCAGCCGCGGTGCGGGAGGGGATGAGACCCAGTACTTC
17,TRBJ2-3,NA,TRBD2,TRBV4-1,CASSQESSGGFTDTQYF,TGCGCCAGCAGCCAGGAGTCTAGCGGGGGCTTCACAGATACGCAGTATTTT
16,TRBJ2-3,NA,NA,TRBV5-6,CASSSNRGLSTDTQYF,TGTGCCAGCAGCTCGAACAGGGGACTCAGCACAGATACGCAGTATTTT
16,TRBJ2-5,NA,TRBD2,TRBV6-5,CASSFLAGGRQETQYF,TGTGCCAGCAGTTTTTTAGCGGGGGGGCGTCAAGAGACCCAGTACTTC
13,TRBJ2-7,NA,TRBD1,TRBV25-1,CASNRGDSYEQYF,TGTGCCAGCAACAGGGGAGACTCCTACGAGCAGTACTTC
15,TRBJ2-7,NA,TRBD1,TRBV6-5,CASSYDQGAGNEQYF,TGTGCCAGCAGTTACGATCAGGGGGCGGGCAACGAGCAGTACTTC
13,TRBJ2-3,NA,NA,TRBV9,CASSVGGTDTQYF,TGTGCCAGCAGCGTAGGAGGCACAGATACGCAGTATTTT
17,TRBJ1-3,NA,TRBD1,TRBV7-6,CASSQGGARQAGNTIYF,TGTGCCAGCAGCCAGGGGGGAGCCCGGCAGGCTGGAAACACCATATATTTT
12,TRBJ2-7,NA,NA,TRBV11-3,CALLGRVNEQYF,TGTGCCCTACTCGGCAGGGTAAACGAGCAGTACTTC
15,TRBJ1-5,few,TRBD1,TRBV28,CASSWDRGSSRPQHF,TGTGCCAGCAGCTGGGACAGAGGAAGCTCCCGGCCCCAGCATTTT
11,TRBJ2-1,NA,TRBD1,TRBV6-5,CASSWQGAKFF,TGTGCCAGCAGTTGGCAGGGGGCAAAGTTCTTC
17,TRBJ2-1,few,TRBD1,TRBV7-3,CASSLDKSGTGENEQFF,TGTGCCAGCAGCTTAGACAAATCCGGGACAGGGGAAAATGAGCAGTTCTTC
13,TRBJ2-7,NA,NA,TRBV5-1,CASTEDWDYEQYF,TGCGCCAGCACCGAGGACTGGGACTACGAGCAGTACTTC
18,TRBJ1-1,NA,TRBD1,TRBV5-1,CASSFSGQGGWRNTEAFF,TGCGCCAGCAGTTTCTCCGGACAGGGTGGGTGGAGGAACACTGAAGCTTTCTTT
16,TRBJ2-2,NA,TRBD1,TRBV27,CASSPWTGSTTGELFF,TGTGCCAGCAGCCCCTGGACAGGGTCGACCACCGGGGAGCTGTTTTTT
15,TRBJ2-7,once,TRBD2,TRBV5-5,CASSPGAGGGYEQYF,TGCGCCAGCAGCCCTGGCGCGGGAGGGGGGTACGAGCAGTACTTC
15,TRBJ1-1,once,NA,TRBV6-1,CASSVADGLEGEAFF,TGTGCCAGCAGCGTAGCGGACGGGTTGGAAGGTGAAGCTTTCTTT
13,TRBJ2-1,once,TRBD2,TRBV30,CAWSPAGGYEQFF,TGTGCCTGGAGCCCAGCGGGGGGGTACGAGCAGTTCTTC
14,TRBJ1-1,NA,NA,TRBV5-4,CASSSTGQGTEAFF,TGTGCCAGCAGCTCAACAGGGCAGGGTACTGAAGCTTTCTTT
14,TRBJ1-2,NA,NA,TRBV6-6,CASSYLRGNYGYTF,TGTGCCAGCAGTTACCTTCGGGGTAACTATGGCTACACCTTC
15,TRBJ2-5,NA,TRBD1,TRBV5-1,CASRLLGQGKETQYF,TGCGCCAGCCGCCTCTTAGGACAGGGTAAAGAGACCCAGTACTTC
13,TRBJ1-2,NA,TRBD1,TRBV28,CASSQDRGNGYTF,TGTGCCAGCAGTCAGGACAGGGGGAATGGCTACACCTTC
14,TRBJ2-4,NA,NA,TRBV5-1,CASSPSGAKNIQYF,TGCGCCAGCAGCCCCAGCGGGGCCAAAAACATTCAGTACTTC
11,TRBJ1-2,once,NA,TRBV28,CASIWGGGYTF,TGTGCCAGCATTTGGGGCGGTGGCTACACCTTC
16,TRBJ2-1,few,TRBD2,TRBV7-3,CASSMTSGGGRNEQFF,TGTGCCAGCAGCATGACTAGCGGGGGGGGGCGCAATGAGCAGTTCTTC
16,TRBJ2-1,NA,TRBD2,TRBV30,CAWINEGREGYNEQFF,TGTGCCTGGATCAACGAGGGAAGGGAGGGCTACAATGAGCAGTTCTTC
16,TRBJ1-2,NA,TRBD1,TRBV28,CASTLGGTGGIYGYTF,TGTGCCAGCACCTTGGGAGGGACAGGGGGCATCTATGGCTACACCTTC
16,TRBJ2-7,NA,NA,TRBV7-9,CASAPRVGRATYEQYF,TGTGCCAGCGCCCCTCGTGTTGGGCGGGCAACCTACGAGCAGTACTTC
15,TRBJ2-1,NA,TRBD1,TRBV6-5,CASRQGPLDYNEQFF,TGTGCCAGCAGACAGGGGCCCTTGGACTACAATGAGCAGTTCTTC
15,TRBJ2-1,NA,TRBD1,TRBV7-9,CASSGDRGMIHEQFF,TGTGCCAGCAGCGGGGACAGGGGTATGATCCATGAGCAGTTCTTC
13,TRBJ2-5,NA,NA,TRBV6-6,CASSYRDQETQYF,TGTGCCAGCAGTTACCGGGACCAAGAGACCCAGTACTTC
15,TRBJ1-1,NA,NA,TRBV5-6,CASSFQQGRGTEAFF,TGTGCCAGCAGCTTCCAGCAGGGGCGCGGCACTGAAGCTTTCTTT
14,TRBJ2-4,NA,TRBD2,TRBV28,CASRPGGGKNIQYF,TGTGCCAGCAGGCCCGGGGGGGGCAAAAACATTCAGTACTTC
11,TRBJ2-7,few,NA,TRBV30,CAWTRGIEQYF,TGTGCCTGGACTAGAGGGATCGAGCAGTACTTC
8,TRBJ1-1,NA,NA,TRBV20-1,CRGLEAFF,TGCAGGGGGCTTGAAGCTTTCTTT
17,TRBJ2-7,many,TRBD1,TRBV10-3,CAISELAGQGLHYEQYF,TGTGCCATCAGTGAGTTAGCGGGACAGGGGCTCCACTACGAGCAGTACTTC
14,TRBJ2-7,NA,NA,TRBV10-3,CAISEGLALYEQYF,TGTGCCATCAGTGAGGGGCTAGCTCTCTACGAGCAGTACTTC
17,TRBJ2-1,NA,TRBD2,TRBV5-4,CASERGAGGLSYNEQFF,TGTGCCAGCGAGAGAGGAGCGGGAGGACTCTCCTACAATGAGCAGTTCTTC
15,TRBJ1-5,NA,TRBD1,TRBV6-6,CASSYATGYNQPQHF,TGTGCCAGCAGTTACGCGACAGGGTACAATCAGCCCCAGCATTTT